The source of this T cell receptor beta chain is a study of blood T cell repertoires in COVID-19. At the level of the study: T cells, B-cell-depleted T cells, or PBMCs provided the cDNA or gDNA that served as material.

Original analysis: Quantification of nucleated cells was approximated via reference gene primer amplification. Assay: immunoSEQ multiplex PCR; the TCRdb copy retains only in-frame clones and omits some. V, J and clone size are taken as reported in that table, and D and trimming were inferred from the DNA itself. This table has about 200,000 clones, about 85% appearing once. V gave up 0 bases and J gave up 4 bases; unmatched junction bases: 10. Germline V gene sequence: CDR1 LGHNA, CDR2 YSLEER. The CDR3 is 20 amino acids. This chain joins TRBV4-3 and TRBJ2-2; the match to TRBD2 covers 14 bases. The sample comprised peripheral blood. This receptor was obtained from a woman of 80 years or more with acute or convalescent COVID-19. CDR3 loop: CASSQDAGLAGDLVTGELFF. As DNA, the CDR3 is TGCGCCAGCAGCCAAGATGCGGGACTAGCGGGAGATCTGGTCACCGGGGAGCTGTTTTTT.